One T cell receptor beta chain is described in this entry. One end of the junction fails to match germline, which may point to a read error. The sample comes from a study of control samples from healthy donors and cancer patients. CDR1 is SGDLS and CDR2 is YYNGEE in the germline V gene. CDR3 length: 14 residues. Sequencing was performed with immunoSEQ multiplex PCR; in TCRdb, only in-frame clones are kept and a portion is missing. This sample has roughly 88,000 clones, with roughly 89% found just once. The receptor's source is a man aged 50-59 years in good health. The chain has TRBV9 and TRBJ2-5; 7 bases fit TRBD1. Sequenced sample: blood. The CDR3 DNA reads as TGTGCCAGCAGCTCCGGGACAGCTCAAGGGACCCAGTACTTC. Translating gives CASSSGTAQGTQYF. Supplemented by reference TRBV9 and TRBJ2-5, the full variable domain reads DSGVTQTPKHLITATGQRVTLRCSPRSGDLSVYWYQQSLDQGLQFLIQYYNGEERAKGNILERFSAQQFPDLHSELNLSSLELGDSALYFCASSSGTAQGTQYFGPGTRLLVL.